A selection of T cell receptor beta chains follows, all from one sample in a study of T cell responses to AZD1222 COVID-19 vaccine. Profiling relied on immunoSEQ multiplex PCR, and the TCRdb table lists in-frame clones only, not all of them. This sample has 120,000 or so clones; roughly 87% occur once, and the top ten carry nearly 4.5%. Material: peripheral blood, obtained on day 0 of MenACWY control vaccination. The origin of the receptors is an adult in good health. Both conserved end residues are part of each CDR3. The D gene is left open where the match is weak. The size of a clone is reported for some rows only, either as once, few or many, or as a class for expanded clones.

DNA: TGTGCCAGCAGCCTCTCAGGGAGAGTCCAGCCCCAGCATTTT; CDR3: CASSLSGRVQPQHF; size: once; V: TRBV28; D: .; J: TRBJ1-5
DNA: TGTGCCAGCAGCCTCTCCGGCTATGGCTACACCTTC; CDR3: CASSLSGYGYTF; size: .; V: TRBV11-3; D: .; J: TRBJ1-2
DNA: TGTGCCAGCAGAAAAGAAGAGACCCAGTACTTC; CDR3: CASRKEETQYF; size: .; V: TRBV27; D: .; J: TRBJ2-5
DNA: TGTGCCACCCGGGACAGGGCAGTAGACACCATATATTTT; CDR3: CATRDRAVDTIYF; size: .; V: TRBV15; D: TRBD1; J: TRBJ1-3
DNA: TGTGCCACCAGCAGAGATCGGGGGCAATTCTATGGCTACACCTTC; CDR3: CATSRDRGQFYGYTF; size: .; V: TRBV15; D: .; J: TRBJ1-2
DNA: TGTGCCACCAGCAGAGATGAATGGGACGGTAATCAGCCCCAGCATTTT; CDR3: CATSRDEWDGNQPQHF; size: .; V: TRBV15; D: .; J: TRBJ1-5
DNA: TGCGCCAGCAGCCCCTGGGGTAGTGGGGATGAAAAACTGTTTTTT; CDR3: CASSPWGSGDEKLFF; size: few; V: TRBV4-1; D: .; J: TRBJ1-4
DNA: TGTGCCAGCAGCAAAGAATCGGCAGGGGTGGTGGAAAAACTGTTTTTT; CDR3: CASSKESAGVVEKLFF; size: .; V: TRBV21-1; D: .; J: TRBJ1-4
DNA: TGTGCCAGCAGCTTAGGGCTGGTCCTTGGACTAGGGGGAGAGACCCAGTACTTC; CDR3: CASSLGLVLGLGGETQYF; size: .; V: TRBV7-2; D: .; J: TRBJ2-5
DNA: TGTGCCAGCAGCTTAATGTGGGAAGGGGGCGGCCAAGAGACCCAGTACTTC; CDR3: CASSLMWEGGGQETQYF; size: .; V: TRBV7-8; D: TRBD1; J: TRBJ2-5
DNA: TGCGCCAGCAGCTTAGGGACAGGGGGGAACACCGGGGAGCTGTTTTTT; CDR3: CASSLGTGGNTGELFF; size: .; V: TRBV5-1; D: TRBD1; J: TRBJ2-2
DNA: TGTGCCAGCGGCCGGGGCGGAGATACGCAGTATTTT; CDR3: CASGRGGDTQYF; size: .; V: TRBV11-2; D: .; J: TRBJ2-3
DNA: TGTGCCAGCAGCCATGGGCTCGAAGTGACCGGGGAGCTGTTTTTT; CDR3: CASSHGLEVTGELFF; size: few; V: TRBV3-1/TRBV3-2; D: .; J: TRBJ2-2
DNA: TGTGCCAGCAGCTTAGATCGGTCAATTGAAGCTTTCTTT; CDR3: CASSLDRSIEAFF; size: .; V: TRBV11-2; D: .; J: TRBJ1-1
DNA: TGTGCCAGCAGTTACGGGACAGTGAACACCGGGGAGCTGTTTTTT; CDR3: CASSYGTVNTGELFF; size: .; V: TRBV6-2/TRBV6-3; D: TRBD1; J: TRBJ2-2
DNA: TGTGCCAGCGGGGGGTTGGACACTGAAGCTTTCTTT; CDR3: CASGGLDTEAFF; size: .; V: TRBV2; D: .; J: TRBJ1-1
DNA: TGTGCCAGCAGCTTAAGTAACAGGGGGAACTCACCCCTCCACTTT; CDR3: CASSLSNRGNSPLHF; size: once; V: TRBV5-4; D: TRBD1; J: TRBJ1-6
DNA: TGTGCCAGCAGCTTCGGAGACACTGAAGCTTTCTTT; CDR3: CASSFGDTEAFF; size: once; V: TRBV7-9; D: .; J: TRBJ1-1
DNA: TGTGCCAGCAAGGGGGAGGAAATGCTCGAGCAGTACTTC; CDR3: CASKGEEMLEQYF; size: .; V: TRBV28; D: .; J: TRBJ2-7
DNA: TGTGCCAGTAGTACAGGGGGCGTGATAGTTGAGCAGTTCTTC; CDR3: CASSTGGVIVEQFF; size: .; V: TRBV19; D: TRBD1; J: TRBJ2-1
DNA: TGTGCCAGCAGCCCCGGACTAGCGGGAGCCTACGAGCAGTACTTC; CDR3: CASSPGLAGAYEQYF; size: few; V: TRBV4-2; D: TRBD2; J: TRBJ2-7
DNA: TGTGCCAGCTCACCCGGACCCGTACGGCGAGAGACCCAGTACTTC; CDR3: CASSPGPVRRETQYF; size: .; V: TRBV18; D: .; J: TRBJ2-5
DNA: TGTGCCAGCAGTTTAGGCAGTGGCCCGTTCTCCTTC; CDR3: CASSLGSGPFSF; size: .; V: TRBV12-3/TRBV12-4; D: .; J: TRBJ1-2
DNA: TGCGCCAGCAGCCAAGGACAGGGTCAAGCCTATAATTCACCCCTCCACTTT; CDR3: CASSQGQGQAYNSPLHF; size: .; V: TRBV4-1; D: TRBD1; J: TRBJ1-6
DNA: TGTGCCAGCTCACCCCTTACCGGGACAGGATCTGGGACCCAGTACTTC; CDR3: CASSPLTGTGSGTQYF; size: .; V: TRBV18; D: TRBD1; J: TRBJ2-5
DNA: TGTGCCAGTAGTTGGGGGAGATCGAACACTGAAGCTTTCTTT; CDR3: CASSWGRSNTEAFF; size: .; V: TRBV19; D: .; J: TRBJ1-1
DNA: TGTGCCAGCAGCCGGACTAGCGGACATACGTTAGATACGCAGTATTTT; CDR3: CASSRTSGHTLDTQYF; size: .; V: TRBV7-8; D: TRBD2; J: TRBJ2-3
DNA: TGTGCCACCAGTGAGGGGGCGGGGGGCCAAGAGACCCAGTACTTC; CDR3: CATSEGAGGQETQYF; size: .; V: TRBV24-1; D: TRBD2; J: TRBJ2-5
DNA: TGTGCCAGCAGGGACCCGGGACGGCAGTACCAAGAGACCCAGTACTTC; CDR3: CASRDPGRQYQETQYF; size: .; V: TRBV2; D: .; J: TRBJ2-5
DNA: TGTGCCTGGAGATTTACAGGTGCCTCCTACGAGCAGTACTTC; CDR3: CAWRFTGASYEQYF; size: once; V: TRBV30; D: .; J: TRBJ2-7
DNA: TGTGCCAGCAGCCCGAGGGCGGATTCACCCCTCCACTTT; CDR3: CASSPRADSPLHF; size: .; V: TRBV9; D: .; J: TRBJ1-6
DNA: TGTGCCAGCAGCTTAGAGGGCGGGGGCACAGATACGCAGTATTTT; CDR3: CASSLEGGGTDTQYF; size: .; V: TRBV7-9; D: .; J: TRBJ2-3
DNA: TGCGCCAGCAGCTTGGGACAGGGTAGCTCCTACGAGCAGTACTTC; CDR3: CASSLGQGSSYEQYF; size: .; V: TRBV5-1; D: TRBD1; J: TRBJ2-7
DNA: TGTGCCACCAGCAGAGATCGCAGGGGTATGAACACTGAAGCTTTCTTT; CDR3: CATSRDRRGMNTEAFF; size: .; V: TRBV15; D: .; J: TRBJ1-1
DNA: TGTGCCAGCACCCAGAGGGGCTCCTATAATTCACCCCTCCACTTT; CDR3: CASTQRGSYNSPLHF; size: .; V: TRBV28; D: .; J: TRBJ1-6
DNA: TGTGCCAGCAGCCGCCCGATTGGGCAGGGGGTCACTGAAGCTTTCTTT; CDR3: CASSRPIGQGVTEAFF; size: .; V: TRBV28; D: TRBD1; J: TRBJ1-1
DNA: TGTGCCAGCAGCCAAGAGCAAGGTAGCGATACGCAGTATTTT; CDR3: CASSQEQGSDTQYF; size: .; V: TRBV3-1/TRBV3-2; D: .; J: TRBJ2-3
DNA: TGTGCCAGCAGCCTTCGGGACGGTTACACAGATACGCAGTATTTT; CDR3: CASSLRDGYTDTQYF; size: .; V: TRBV14; D: .; J: TRBJ2-3
DNA: TGTGCCAGCAGCCTCGGGACTAGCGGGGGGCTTTACAATGAGCAGTTCTTC; CDR3: CASSLGTSGGLYNEQFF; size: .; V: TRBV3-1/TRBV3-2; D: TRBD2; J: TRBJ2-1
DNA: TGTGCCAGCAGCGGATACAATAGCAATCAGCCCCAGCATTTT; CDR3: CASSGYNSNQPQHF; size: .; V: TRBV9; D: .; J: TRBJ1-5
DNA: TGTGCCAGCAGCCCCACCACCGGGGAGCTGTTTTTT; CDR3: CASSPTTGELFF; size: .; V: TRBV11-1; D: .; J: TRBJ2-2
DNA: TGTGCCAGCTCACCATCTCCTAACTCACCCCTCCACTTT; CDR3: CASSPSPNSPLHF; size: .; V: TRBV18; D: .; J: TRBJ1-6
DNA: TGTGCCAGCATTGGCGGGAAGAACACTGAAGCTTTCTTT; CDR3: CASIGGKNTEAFF; size: once; V: TRBV25-1; D: .; J: TRBJ1-1
DNA: TGTGCCAGCAGCCAAGGAATGCGGACTAATCTGAGAAACACCATATATTTT; CDR3: CASSQGMRTNLRNTIYF; size: .; V: TRBV3-1/TRBV3-2; D: .; J: TRBJ1-3
DNA: TGTGCCAGCTCACACAGCACAGATACGCAGTATTTT; CDR3: CASSHSTDTQYF; size: .; V: TRBV18; D: .; J: TRBJ2-3
DNA: TGCGCCAGCAGCTTGCTGGGAAAGAATTCACCCCTCCACTTT; CDR3: CASSLLGKNSPLHF; size: .; V: TRBV5-1; D: .; J: TRBJ1-6
DNA: TGTGCCAGTAGATTTGGGAACACTGAAGCTTTCTTT; CDR3: CASRFGNTEAFF; size: once; V: TRBV19; D: .; J: TRBJ1-1
DNA: TGTGCCAGCAGTACAGGAGTCGCTAACTATGGCTACACCTTC; CDR3: CASSTGVANYGYTF; size: .; V: TRBV2; D: .; J: TRBJ1-2
DNA: TGTGCCACTTCGTCGGGCACTGAAGCTTTCTTT; CDR3: CATSSGTEAFF; size: .; V: TRBV19; D: .; J: TRBJ1-1